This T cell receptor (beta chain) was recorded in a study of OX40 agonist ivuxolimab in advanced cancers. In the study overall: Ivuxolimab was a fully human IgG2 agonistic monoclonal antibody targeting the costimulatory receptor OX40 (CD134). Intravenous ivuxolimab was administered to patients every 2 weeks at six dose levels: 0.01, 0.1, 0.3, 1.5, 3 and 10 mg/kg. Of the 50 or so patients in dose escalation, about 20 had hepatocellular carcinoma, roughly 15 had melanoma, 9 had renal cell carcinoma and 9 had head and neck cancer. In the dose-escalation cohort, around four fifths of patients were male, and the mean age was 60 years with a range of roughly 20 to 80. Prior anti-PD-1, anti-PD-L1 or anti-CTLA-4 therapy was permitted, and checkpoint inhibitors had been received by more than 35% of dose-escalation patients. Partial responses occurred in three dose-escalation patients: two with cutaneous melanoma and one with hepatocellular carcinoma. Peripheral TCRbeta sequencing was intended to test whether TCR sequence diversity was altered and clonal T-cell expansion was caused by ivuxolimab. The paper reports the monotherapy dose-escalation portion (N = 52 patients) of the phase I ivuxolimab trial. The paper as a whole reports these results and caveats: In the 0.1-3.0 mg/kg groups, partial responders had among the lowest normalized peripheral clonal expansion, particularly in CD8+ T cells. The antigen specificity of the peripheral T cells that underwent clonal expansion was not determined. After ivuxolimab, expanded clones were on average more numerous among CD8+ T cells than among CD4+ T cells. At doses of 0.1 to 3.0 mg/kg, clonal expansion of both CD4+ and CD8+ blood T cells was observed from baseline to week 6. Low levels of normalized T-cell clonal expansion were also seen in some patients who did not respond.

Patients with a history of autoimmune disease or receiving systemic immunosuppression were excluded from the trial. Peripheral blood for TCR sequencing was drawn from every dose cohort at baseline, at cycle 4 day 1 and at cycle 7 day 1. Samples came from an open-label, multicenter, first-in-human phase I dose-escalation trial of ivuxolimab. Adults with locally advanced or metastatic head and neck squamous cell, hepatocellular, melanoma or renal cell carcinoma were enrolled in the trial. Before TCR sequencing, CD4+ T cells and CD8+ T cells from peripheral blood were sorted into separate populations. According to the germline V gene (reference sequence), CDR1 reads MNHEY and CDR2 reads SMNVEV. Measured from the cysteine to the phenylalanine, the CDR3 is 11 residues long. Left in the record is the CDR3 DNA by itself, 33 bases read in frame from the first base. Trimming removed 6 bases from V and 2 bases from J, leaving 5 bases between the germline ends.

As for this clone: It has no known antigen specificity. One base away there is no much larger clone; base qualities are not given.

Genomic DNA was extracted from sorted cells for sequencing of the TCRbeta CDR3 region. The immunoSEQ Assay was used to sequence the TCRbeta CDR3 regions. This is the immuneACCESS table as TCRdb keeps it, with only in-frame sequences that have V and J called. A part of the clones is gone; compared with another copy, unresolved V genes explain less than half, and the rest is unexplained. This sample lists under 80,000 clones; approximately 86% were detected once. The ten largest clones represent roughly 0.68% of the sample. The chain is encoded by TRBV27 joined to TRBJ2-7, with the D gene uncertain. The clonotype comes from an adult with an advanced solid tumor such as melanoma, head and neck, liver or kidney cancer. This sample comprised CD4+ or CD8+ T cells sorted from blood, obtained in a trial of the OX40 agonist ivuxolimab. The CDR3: CASRGAYEQYF. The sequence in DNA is TGTGCCAGCAGGGGTGCCTACGAGCAGTACTTC.